This section outlines one T cell receptor (beta chain) sequence together with its context. Its specificity is unknown. This record comes from a study of beta chain features in type 1 diabetes. At the level of the study: On cell yields, gender and age, patients and healthy donors were similar.

Germline CDR1 KGHSH, CDR2 LQKENI. This CDR3 contains 15 residues. Trimming pared 4 bases from V and 3 bases from J, leaving 14 bases between. Notes on the study in general: The study notes PCR might favor shorter templates equally in patients and controls. In every one of the four CD4+ subsets, TCRB CDR3s were moderately but significantly shorter in Type 1 diabetes patients.

What was sequenced were expressed TCRB transcripts, since all of the isolated RNA had been reverse transcribed. Using immunoSEQ multiplex PCR, the repertoire was profiled, and TCRdb retains in-frame clones only, with some absent. This repertoire shows about 340,000 clones, about 13% found once; its top ten account for about 0.016%. The source is a young woman with type 1 diabetes. The chain carries TRBV18 and TRBJ2-3; maybe TRBD1 (5 bases). Sequenced material: naive CD4+ T cells from blood. In DNA, the CDR3 is TGTGCCAGCTCACGTCCGCAGGGCACAACAGATACGCAGTATTTT. Protein sequence: CASSRPQGTTDTQYF. Combining the CDR3 with reference TRBV18 and TRBJ2-3 gives the whole variable domain NAGVMQNPRHLVRRRGQEARLRCSPMKGHSHVYWYRQLPEEGLKFMVYLQKENIIDESGMPKERFSAEFPKEGPSILRIQQVVRGDSAAYFCASSRPQGTTDTQYFGPGTRLTVL.